Following are 8 T cell receptor beta chains from one sample sequenced in a study of blood T cells in healthy people across ages. Then a second PCR, running roughly 7 to 11 cycles, was carried out with a sample-barcoded 5' primer and a J-beta primer mix. TCRdb processed the 5' RACE reads anew with MiXCR; each CDR3 protein has one entry. The sample carries roughly 800,000 distinct CDR3 sequences, more than 45% recorded once. Specimen: blood. Source of these receptors: a man aged 25-45 years in good health.

This clonotype was observed a single time. The chain carries TRBV7-3 and TRBJ2-3; perhaps TRBD1 as D (6 bases). Trimming pared 2 bases from V and 5 bases from J, leaving 11 bases between. The CDR3 extends over 14 amino acids. CDR1 and CDR2 (germline): SGHTA, FQGTGA. CDR3 loop: CASSLGFRGDTQYF. The CDR3 DNA is TGTGCCAGCAGCTTAGGGTTCAGGGGAGATACGCAGTATTTT.

This chain uses TRBV29-1 with TRBJ2-5; 7 nucleotides align to TRBD1. The germline gives CDR1 SQVTM, CDR2 ANQGSEA. The CDR3 is 14 residues long. The junction had 8 bases not matched to a gene; V was cut back by 5 bases and J by 2 bases. CDR3 in amino acids: CSVSGGFGQETQYF. Written as DNA, the CDR3 is TGCAGCGTTTCAGGGGGTTTTGGGCAAGAGACCCAGTACTTC.

This clonotype was observed a few times. The chain couples TRBV20-1 to TRBJ2-5, with a possible D match to TRBD2 (6 bases). Trimming shortened V by 0 bases and J by 6 bases, and 17 bases separated the two germline ends. The CDR3 length is 15 residues. In germline, CDR1 is DFQATT, CDR2 SNEGSKA (reference sequence). CDR3 amino acids: CSARENWGLRKTQYF. In DNA form, the CDR3 reads TGCAGTGCTAGAGAAAATTGGGGACTCAGAAAGACCCAGTACTTC.

The chain couples TRBV20-1 to TRBJ2-7, with no clear D. The V gene lost 3 bases and the J gene lost 4 bases, with 16 bases spanning the gap. Germline-derived CDR1 and CDR2 are DFQATT and SNEGSKA (reference sequence). CDR3 length: 14 residues. CDR3 in DNA: TGCAGTGCTAGCTATGCAGCGTCGTTTTACGAGCAGTACTTC. This encodes CSASYAASFYEQYF.

The genes are TRBV5-8 and TRBJ1-4; a weak D match, TRBD1 (6 bases). The germline V gene has CDR1 SGHTS and CDR2 YDEGEE. The CDR3 sequence is 14 residues long. The V end was cut by 6 bases, the J end by 6 bases, with 15 bases between. CDR3 sequence (DNA): TGTGCCAGCACCCTTGGACAGCCCTATGAAAAACTGTTTTTT. Translated: CASTLGQPYEKLFF.

This chain joins TRBV20-1 and TRBJ1-2; 8 bases map to TRBD1. V was pared by 3 bases and J by 5 bases, with 5 bases of the junction left unmatched. The germline CDR1 and CDR2 sequences are DFQATT and SNEGSKA (reference sequence). CDR3 length: 13 amino acids. The CDR3: CSASPQGAYGYTF. The CDR3 DNA is TGCAGTGCTAGCCCCCAGGGGGCATATGGCTACACCTTC.

This clonotype was seen at least ten times. The gene calls are TRBV15 and TRBJ2-5; no definite D call. Germline CDR1 is LNHNV and CDR2 is YYDKDF (reference sequence). The CDR3 consists of 14 residues. V dropped 0 bases and J dropped 4 bases, with 9 bases sitting between them. The CDR3 here is CATSREQAAETQYF. CDR3 coding DNA: TGTGCCACCAGCAGAGAGCAGGCAGCAGAGACCCAGTACTTC.

V is TRBV6-5 and J is TRBJ2-7; 8 nucleotides agree with TRBD1. J was trimmed by 2 bases and V by 5 bases; bases with no gene match: 11. Germline V gene sequence: CDR1 MNHEY, CDR2 SVGAGI. The CDR3 has 16 amino acids. CDR3 sequence (DNA): TGTGCCAGCAGTCCCGGGTCGGGACAGGATGCCTACGAGCAGTACTTC. It yields the protein CASSPGSGQDAYEQYF.